Listed below are T cell receptor beta chains from one sample, sequenced in a study of neurological immune-mediated disorders. TCRdb itself ran the 5' RACE reads through MiXCR, one entry per CDR3 protein. In the table there are 30,000 or so distinct CDR3 sequences, 10% to 15% of which are singletons. Input material: CD4+ T cells from blood. Receptors were obtained from a female donor with HTLV-1-associated myelopathy (HAM/TSP). Both conserved end residues are part of each CDR3. Fields, in order: CDR3 length, clone size, J gene, D gene, V gene, CDR3 DNA, CDR3 protein. D genes are given only for firm matches. A row's size may be missing; if present it is once, few, many or a size class.

14	many	TRBJ1-4	TRBD1	TRBV18	TGTGCCAGCTCACCGACAGGGGCGAATGAAAAACTGTTTTTT	CASSPTGANEKLFF
11	medium-sized	TRBJ2-7	-	TRBV12-3/TRBV12-4	TGTGCCAGCAGTTTTAGATACGAGCAGTACTTC	CASSFRYEQYF
16	many	TRBJ2-1	TRBD2	TRBV5-1	TGCGCCAGCAGCTTGGTGGGGACTAGCGGGTGGAAAGAGCAGTTCTTC	CASSLVGTSGWKEQFF
13	-	TRBJ1-1	-	TRBV20-1	TGCAGTGGCTACAGGTGGGATCATACTGAAGCTTTCTTT	CSGYRWDHTEAFF
13	many	TRBJ1-1	TRBD1	TRBV29-1	TGCAGCGCCCGGGGACAGATAAACACTGAAGCTTTCTTT	CSARGQINTEAFF
12	many	TRBJ2-3	-	TRBV7-2	TGTGCCAGCAGCTTTAGCACAGATACGCAGTATTTT	CASSFSTDTQYF
16	-	TRBJ2-1	TRBD1	TRBV20-1	TGCAGTGCTAGAGATCAGTACAGGGGATCTAACAATGAGCAGTTCTTC	CSARDQYRGSNNEQFF
15	many	TRBJ2-2	TRBD1	TRBV5-5	TGTGCCAGCAGCTCGCCGGGACAGGGGTCAAGGGAGCTGTTTTTT	CASSSPGQGSRELFF
16	-	TRBJ2-2	TRBD2	TRBV15	TGTGCCACCAGCAGAGAGTCTAGCGGGTACACCGGGGAGCTGTTTTTT	CATSRESSGYTGELFF
14	many	TRBJ1-5	-	TRBV24-1	TGTGCCACCAGTGAATGTCCCGGGAATCAGCCCCAGCATTTT	CATSECPGNQPQHF
13	many	TRBJ2-1	-	TRBV29-1	TGCAGCTTTTCTGGGGGAGTAACCAATGAGCAGTTCTTC	CSFSGGVTNEQFF
16	many	TRBJ2-2	TRBD1	TRBV6-6	TGTGCCAGCAGTTACGCCGGGACAGGGGGCACCGGGGAGCTGTTTTTT	CASSYAGTGGTGELFF
14	many	TRBJ2-1	-	TRBV5-5	TGTGCCAGCAGCTTGCTCTACTCTTCGGATGAGCAGTTCTTC	CASSLLYSSDEQFF
11	many	TRBJ2-3	-	TRBV20-1	TGCAGTACTGGGACGGCCGATACGCAGTATTTT	CSTGTADTQYF
14	many	TRBJ2-3	-	TRBV5-1	TGCGCCAGCACAAGGGACACCCACACAGATACGCAGTATTTT	CASTRDTHTDTQYF
16	many	TRBJ2-2	TRBD2	TRBV7-3	TGTGCCAGCAGCCTTGGGACTAGCCCTAACACCGGGGAGCTGTTTTTT	CASSLGTSPNTGELFF
14	many	TRBJ1-2	-	TRBV2	TGTGCCAGCAGTACGGCAAGGAAACTCTATGGCTACACCTTC	CASSTARKLYGYTF
15	many	TRBJ2-1	-	TRBV7-6	TGTGCCAGCAGCTTGGAAGTAGGATCCTACAATGAGCAGTTCTTC	CASSLEVGSYNEQFF
11	many	TRBJ2-3	-	TRBV3-1	TGTGCCAGCAGCCATGCAGGGGACCAGTATTTT	CASSHAGDQYF
14	many	TRBJ1-1	-	TRBV5-1	TGCGCCAGCAGCTTGGAAAGGCCGAACACTGAAGCTTTCTTT	CASSLERPNTEAFF
15	many	TRBJ2-3	-	TRBV7-9	TGTGCCAGCAGAGTCCGGGACACACGCACAGATACGCAGTATTTT	CASRVRDTRTDTQYF
15	few	TRBJ2-5	-	TRBV18	TGTGCCAGCTCACCACCAGGGGCCCCATCAGAGACCCAGTACTTC	CASSPPGAPSETQYF
11	many	TRBJ1-1	-	TRBV20-1	TGCAGTGCTCGAGAATGGTCTGAAGCTTTCTTT	CSAREWSEAFF
14	-	TRBJ2-3	TRBD2	TRBV20-1	TGCAGTGATAGAGAAATTGCGGGGGGAGATACGCAGTATTTT	CSDREIAGGDTQYF
17	-	TRBJ2-3	-	TRBV19	TGTGCCAGTAGCTCGGGACTTAAAAGGAGGCGCAGAGATACGCAGTATTTT	CASSSGLKRRRRDTQYF
11	many	TRBJ1-1	-	TRBV12-3/TRBV12-4	TGTGCCAGCAGTTTGTCCCTAGAGGCTTTCTTT	CASSLSLEAFF
15	-	TRBJ2-2	-	TRBV2	TGTGCCAGCAGTGAAATCCCAGTGGGCATAGGGGAGCTGTTTTTT	CASSEIPVGIGELFF
15	many	TRBJ2-1	-	TRBV20-1	TGCAGTGCGGCCCCCTCTAGGAGCTCCTACAATGAGCAGTTCTTC	CSAAPSRSSYNEQFF
15	-	TRBJ2-1	-	TRBV27	TGTGCCAGCAGTCTCTGGACTAACATATACAATGAGCATTTCTTC	CASSLWTNIYNEHFF
14	-	TRBJ1-2	-	TRBV3-1	TGTGCCAGCATTCAATTCCAGGGGAGTTATGGCTACACCTTC	CASIQFQGSYGYTF
13	many	TRBJ1-3	-	TRBV6-5	TGTGCCATAGATGTGGCTCATGGAAACACCATATATTTT	CAIDVAHGNTIYF
14	many	TRBJ2-4	TRBD2	TRBV7-2	TGTGCCAGCAGCTTCCAGCGGGAGGGAAACATTCAGTACTTC	CASSFQREGNIQYF